What follows are 31 T cell receptor beta chains derived from one specimen sequenced in a study of regulatory T cells in long-lasting Graves disease. Arm-PCR of CDR3 regions and iRepertoire HTBI primers were used to build TCR beta libraries. TCRdb re-called the multiplex PCR reads with MiXCR, one entry per CDR3 protein. The sample records some 490,000 distinct CDR3 sequences, around 12% being singletons. Indicated time point: newly diagnosed GD, antithyroid drugs for less than 3 months. RNA isolated from PBMCs was used to make the TCR library. These data are also associated with another study on T cells in Graves' hyperthyroidism and ophthalmopathy.

The sample here was peripheral blood mononuclear cells (PBMCs), taken at new diagnosis, from a patient treated with antithyroid drugs. The source is a woman aged 25 to 39 with Graves disease.

This clonotype occurred a few times. This chain's CDR3 is CASSYVASGHEQYF. DNA of the CDR3: TGTGCCAGCAGTTACGTCGCTAGCGGGCACGAGCAGTACTTC. The V gene is TRBV6-2 or TRBV6-3, the J gene TRBJ2-7, with TRBD2 matching 8 bases. The V gene's germline CDR1 is MNHEY and CDR2 SVGEGT. The length of the CDR3 is 14 residues. V dropped 2 bases and J dropped 5; count of bases not matched to a gene: 5.

This clonotype was counted a few times. This chain joins TRBV11-3 and TRBJ2-1, with 14 bases that match TRBD2. The CDR3 spans 18 residues. Germline CDR1 reads SGHNT; CDR2 reads YENEEA. V lost 5 bases, J lost 2 bases, and 8 bases stayed unmatched. The CDR3 coding sequence is TGTGCCAGCAGCCAGGGGACTAGCGGGAGTTCGACCTACAATGAGCAGTTCTTC. Amino acid sequence: CASSQGTSGSSTYNEQFF.

This clonotype has a count of ten or more. This chain uses TRBV2 with TRBJ1-1; 8 positions agree with TRBD1. Germline V gene data show CDR1 as SNHLY and CDR2 as FYNNEI. Trimming took 3 bases from V and 1 from J; bases not matched to a gene: 1. The length of the CDR3 is 14 residues. CDR3 region: CASSDTGGNTEAFF. CDR3 coding DNA: TGTGCCAGCAGTGACACAGGGGGGAACACTGAAGCTTTCTTT.

This sequence joins TRBV15 and TRBJ2-6, with 7 bases aligning to TRBD2. The J segment lost 2 bases and the V segment lost 0 bases, leaving 1 base of the junction unmatched. Germline V gives CDR1 LNHNV, CDR2 YYDKDF (reference sequence). This CDR3 contains 16 residues. CDR3 region: CATSRDAGAGANVLTF. The DNA for the CDR3 is TGTGCCACCAGCAGAGATGCGGGAGCTGGGGCCAACGTCCTGACTTTC.

This chain connects TRBV19 to TRBJ2-1; 9 bases line up with TRBD2. After removal of 2 bases from V and 4 bases from J, the junction contained 6 bases not matched to a gene. The CDR3 runs to 16 residues. Germline V lookup: CDR1 LNHDA, CDR2 SQIVND (reference sequence). CDR3 DNA sequence: TGTGCCAGTAGTATACTAGCGGGGAATGATTACAATGAGCAGTTCTTC. It codes for CASSILAGNDYNEQFF.

This clonotype appeared many times. This chain uses TRBV7-2 with TRBJ2-1; 10 bases line up with TRBD2. Germline V gives CDR1 SGHTA, CDR2 FQGNSA. J lost 9 bases, V lost 6 bases, and 8 bases had no gene match. There are 14 residues in the CDR3. CDR3 in DNA: TGTGCCAGCAGTTTACCCGGACTAGCGGTTGAGCAGTTCTTC. This sequence encodes CASSLPGLAVEQFF.

The chain combines TRBV24-1 with TRBJ2-5; 11 nucleotides agree with TRBD2. The better agreement between TRBJ2-1 and the DNA end casts doubt on the J call. The CDR3 has 16 amino acids. Germline assignment: CDR1 KGHDR and CDR2 SFDVKD. This CDR3 reads CATSDVSGRAKNEQFF. The CDR3 region has the DNA TGTGCCACCAGTGACGTTAGCGGGAGGGCCAAGAATGAGCAGTTCTTC.

This clonotype was observed at least ten times. This chain connects TRBV11-2 to TRBJ2-7; TRBD1 aligns across 8 bases. The germline V gene has CDR1 SGHAT and CDR2 FQNNGV. V lost 3 bases to trimming and J lost 6 bases; unmatched junction nucleotides: 4. The CDR3 has 13 residues. The CDR3 DNA reads as TGTGCCAGCAGCTTCGACAGGGGAGGCGAGCAGTACTTC. Its protein is CASSFDRGGEQYF.

Regarding this clonotype: The junction and the germline gene differ at one end; a read error may be behind it. The DNA for the CDR3 is TGTGCCAGCAGTGATTCCTCGGCCGCAGAGGCCCAGTACTTC. It translates to CASSDSSAAEAQYF. The chain uses TRBV25-1 and TRBJ2-5, with no clear D. The CDR3 length is 14 residues. Germline V gene data show CDR1 as MGHDK and CDR2 as SYGVNS. Together with reference TRBV25-1 and TRBJ2-5, the CDR3 gives the full variable domain: EADIYQTPRYLVIGTGKKITLECSQTMGHDKMYWYQQDPGMELHLIHYSYGVNSTEKGDLSSESTVSRIRTEHFPLTLESARPSHTSQYLCASSDSSAAEAQYFGPGTRLLVL.

This clonotype was detected a few times. The rearrangement links TRBV19 to TRBJ2-2, with TRBD2 as a possible D gene (6 bases). V was pared by 3 bases and J by 6 bases, with 11 bases between. This CDR3 region has 14 residues. Germline CDR1 LNHDA, CDR2 SQIVND (reference sequence). Written as DNA, the CDR3 is TGTGCCAGTAGTATCGGGAGCGGGCCCGGGGAGCTGTTTTTT. It encodes CASSIGSGPGELFF.

This clonotype was found many times. The chain uses TRBV30 and TRBJ2-7; 7 bases line up with TRBD1. CDR1 GTSNPN and CDR2 SVGIG come from the germline V gene (reference sequence). The CDR3 extends over 16 amino acids. After removal of 2 bases from V and 2 bases from J, the junction contained 12 bases not matched to a gene. CDR3 coding DNA: TGTGCCTGGAGTCCCTCAGGCCGGGACAGTACCTACGAGCAGTACTTC. Translation: CAWSPSGRDSTYEQYF.

The table lists this clonotype with a few counts. This chain joins TRBV15 and TRBJ1-6, with a weak D call TRBD1 (6 bases). The germline V gene encodes CDR1 LNHNV and CDR2 YYDKDF (reference sequence). CDR3 length: 15 amino acids. V lost 3 bases to trimming and J lost 4 bases, with 10 bases between them. For the CDR3, the DNA is TGTGCCACCAGCAGTCGACAGGAGTATAATTCACCCCTCCACTTT. Translating gives CATSSRQEYNSPLHF.

This clonotype showed up many times. This rearrangement joins TRBV10-3 to TRBJ2-2, with unresolved D. V was clipped by 10 bases and J by 4 bases, with 10 bases between them. Germline V CDR1 and CDR2: ENHRY, SYGVKD. The CDR3 contains 12 residues. As DNA, the CDR3 is TGTGCCAGCGGTACTCGCACCGGGGAGCTGTTTTTT. Residues: CASGTRTGELFF.

This clonotype was recorded at least ten times. The V gene is TRBV12-3 or TRBV12-4, the J gene TRBJ1-2; D might be TRBD1 (6 bases). The ends were cut back, 6 bases at V and 2 bases at J, with 16 bases in the middle. This CDR3 has 15 residues. In nucleotides, the CDR3 is TGTGCCAGCAGGAAGGGAGGACAGTTAAACTATGGCTACACCTTC. It is translated as CASRKGGQLNYGYTF.

Ten or more counts support this clonotype. Mismatch with germline at one junction end may stem from a read error. The gene calls are TRBV7-9 and TRBJ1-1; no firm D call. The germline gives CDR1 SEHNR, CDR2 FQNEAQ (reference sequence). This CDR3 spans 11 amino acids. CDR3 DNA: TGTGCCAGCGGCTTCACCGAGGAGGCTTTCTTT. Protein: CASGFTEEAFF.

Ten or more counts support this clonotype. The rearrangement joins TRBV18 to TRBJ1-4; no clear D gene. Deletions cut 1 base from V and 7 bases from J, with 10 bases between. The CDR3 has 14 residues. Germline V gene sequence: CDR1 KGHSH, CDR2 LQKENI. The CDR3 bases are TGTGCCAGCTCACCACAGGGAGGGATTGAAAAACTGTTTTTT. Translation: CASSPQGGIEKLFF. Full variable domain (rest looked up from reference TRBV18 and TRBJ1-4): NAGVMQNPRHLVRRRGQEARLRCSPMKGHSHVYWYRQLPEEGLKFMVYLQKENIIDESGMPKERFSAEFPKEGPSILRIQQVVRGDSAAYFCASSPQGGIEKLFFGSGTQLSVL.

This clonotype came up many times. The chain has TRBV11-2 and TRBJ2-7; TRBD2 matches 10 bases. Germline V gene sequence: CDR1 SGHAT, CDR2 FQNNGV. V gave up 2 bases and J gave up 4 bases; unmatched junction bases: 11. This CDR3 region has 17 residues. The CDR3 DNA reads TGTGCCAGCAGCTTAAATTCCCTAGCGGGAGAAGGTTACGAGCAGTACTTC. It translates to CASSLNSLAGEGYEQYF.

This clonotype was observed a handful of times. V usage is TRBV20-1 and J usage is TRBJ2-3; 8 bases are a match to TRBD2. The V segment lost 3 bases and the J segment 0 bases; nucleotides outside the gene matches: 5. Germline loops: CDR1 DFQATT, CDR2 SNEGSKA (reference sequence). This CDR3 has 15 amino acids. DNA for the CDR3: TGCAGTGCTAGGCCGGCTAGCGGGAGCACAGATACGCAGTATTTT. Translating it yields CSARPASGSTDTQYF.

This clonotype was seen at least ten times. The chain has TRBV5-1 and TRBJ1-2, with unresolved D. This CDR3 comprises 13 residues. Germline CDR1 SGHRS, CDR2 YFSETQ. V lost 4 bases, J lost 4 bases, and 11 bases lay in between. CDR3: CASSHGLSYGYTF. The CDR3 DNA reads TGCGCCAGCAGCCACGGACTGAGCTATGGCTACACCTTC. The entire variable domain, with the rest obtained from reference TRBV5-1 and TRBJ1-2, is as follows: KAGVTQTPRYLIKTRGQQVTLSCSPISGHRSVSWYQQTPGQGLQFLFEYFSETQRNKGNFPGRFSGRQFSNSRSEMNVSTLELGDSALYLCASSHGLSYGYTFGSGTRLTVV.

This clonotype was observed a handful of times. The chain joins TRBV28 to TRBJ2-1; TRBD2 agrees at 11 bases. Germline V gives CDR1 MDHEN, CDR2 SYDVKM. V gave up 3 bases and J gave up 5 bases; unmatched junction bases: 18. CDR3 length: 20 amino acids. CDR3 sequence reads: CASSFHRFSTGTSGHNEQFF. The CDR3 DNA is TGTGCCAGCAGTTTCCATCGGTTCTCCACCGGGACTAGCGGCCACAATGAGCAGTTCTTC.

Only a few counts were recorded for this clonotype. The chain carries TRBV9 and TRBJ2-7; TRBD1 matches 11 bases. After removal of 3 bases from V and 11 bases from J, the junction contained 10 bases not matched to a gene. Germline CDR1 is SGDLS and CDR2 is YYNGEE. This CDR3 spans 14 amino acids. CDR3 region: CASSEGTGGPVKYF. The CDR3 DNA reads TGTGCCAGCAGCGAGGGGACAGGGGGTCCCGTGAAGTACTTC.

This clonotype was counted many times. The rearrangement uses TRBV27 and TRBJ1-6; D is possibly TRBD1 (5 bases). V was trimmed by 2 bases and J by 6 bases, leaving 14 bases between them. CDR1 and CDR2 (germline): MNHEY, SMNVEV (reference sequence). This CDR3 has 16 amino acids. The CDR3 DNA is TGTGCCAGCAGTTTAACGGGACGAGAGGGTAATTCACCCCTCCACTTT. It yields the protein CASSLTGREGNSPLHF.

This clonotype came up many times. J is TRBJ1-2 and V is TRBV20-1; possibly TRBD1 for D (5 bases). CDR3 length equals 15 residues. Between the trimmed V and J ends, which lost 0 bases and 8 bases, there was a span of 19 bases. Germline assignment: CDR1 DFQATT and CDR2 SNEGSKA (reference sequence). CDR3 nucleotides: TGCAGTGCTAGAGAGGGGCTGACAGTATCCTACGGCTACACCTTC. The encoded protein is CSAREGLTVSYGYTF.

The rearrangement links TRBV11-3 to TRBJ2-1; possible D gene TRBD2, 6 bases. V lost 7 bases and J 6 bases, leaving 13 bases between the germline ends. In germline, CDR1 is SGHNT, CDR2 YENEEA. The CDR3 covers 13 residues. The CDR3, as DNA: TGTGCCAGCACCTGGCAGGGAGGCAATGAGCAGTTCTTC. Protein: CASTWQGGNEQFF.

Worth noting for this clonotype: A clone one base away is much larger, so this may be a read error. The chain has TRBV5-1 and TRBJ2-1, with TRBD1 identical over 10 bases. Germline CDR1 is SGHRS and CDR2 is YFSETQ. The CDR3 is made up of 15 amino acids. V dropped 0 bases and J dropped 10; count of bases not matched to a gene: 7. CDR3 DNA: TGCGCCAGCAGCTTGGGACAGGGGGCACCCTACGAGCAGTTCTTC. It translates to CASSLGQGAPYEQFF. The full variable domain, in which reference TRBV5-1 and TRBJ2-1 provide the parts outside the CDR3, is KAGVTQTPRYLIKTRGQQVTLSCSPISGHRSVSWYQQTPGQGLQFLFEYFSETQRNKGNFPGRFSGRQFSNSRSEMNVSTLELGDSALYLCASSLGQGAPYEQFFGPGTRLTVL.

The chain is built from TRBV12-3 or TRBV12-4 and TRBJ2-2; D is unclear. The V and J ends lost 2 bases and 6 bases respectively, with 10 bases between them. The CDR3 has 14 amino acids. The CDR3 loop reads CASSLRPPAGELFF. The CDR3 nucleotides are TGTGCCAGCAGTTTAAGGCCCCCGGCCGGGGAGCTGTTTTTT.

This clonotype was found a few times. The chain combines TRBV5-1 with TRBJ2-6; D possibly uses TRBD1 or TRBD2 (5 bases each). V was cut by 0 bases and J by 0 bases, with 13 bases left in between. This CDR3 is built from 18 residues. CDR1 SGHRS and CDR2 YFSETQ come from the germline V gene. The CDR3 region is CASSLAGDRHSGANVLTF. CDR3 nucleotide sequence: TGCGCCAGCAGCTTGGCCGGGGACCGACACTCTGGGGCCAACGTCCTGACTTTC. Combining the CDR3 with reference TRBV5-1 and TRBJ2-6 gives the whole variable domain KAGVTQTPRYLIKTRGQQVTLSCSPISGHRSVSWYQQTPGQGLQFLFEYFSETQRNKGNFPGRFSGRQFSNSRSEMNVSTLELGDSALYLCASSLAGDRHSGANVLTFGAGSRLTVL.

The genes are TRBV4-3 and TRBJ2-5; D not certain. The CDR3 length is 14 residues. In germline, CDR1 is LGHNA, CDR2 YSLEER. V was pared by 3 bases and J by 1 base, with 9 bases between. CDR3 residues: CASSHHRLQETQYF. The CDR3 bases are TGCGCCAGCAGCCATCACAGACTCCAAGAGACCCAGTACTTC.

The rearrangement joins TRBV7-3 to TRBJ2-3; 7 bases map to TRBD1. This CDR3 has 16 amino acids. CDR1 is SGHTA and CDR2 is FQGTGA in the germline V gene. V lost 4 bases and J lost 10; bases outside the gene matches: 17. In nucleotides, the CDR3 is TGTGCCAGCAGCTCCTTACGAACAGGGGCAGATCAGCCGCAGTATTTT. It encodes CASSSLRTGADQPQYF. Together with reference TRBV7-3 and TRBJ2-3, the CDR3 gives the full variable domain: GAGVSQTPSNKVTEKGKYVELRCDPISGHTALYWYRQSLGQGPEFLIYFQGTGAADDSGLPNDRFFAVRPEGSVSTLKIQRTERGDSAVYLCASSSLRTGADQPQYFGPGTRLTVL.

The chain has TRBV9 and TRBJ2-2, with D unresolved. This CDR3 comprises 12 residues. V was shortened by 1 base and J by 7 bases, with 5 bases between the two germline ends. Germline-derived CDR1 and CDR2 are SGDLS and YYNGEE. CDR3 sequence: CASSVLSGELFF. CDR3 bases: TGTGCCAGCAGCGTATTGAGCGGGGAGCTGTTTTTT.

At least ten counts were recorded for this clonotype. The V call is TRBV3-1, the J call TRBJ1-2, with D possibly TRBD1 on 6 matching bases. The CDR3 runs to 16 residues. Between the trimmed V and J ends, which lost 2 bases and 4 bases, there was a span of 17 bases. Germline CDR1 LGHDT, CDR2 YNNKEL (reference sequence). This CDR3 reads CASSQPPRTAPYGYTF. The CDR3 nucleotides are TGTGCCAGCAGCCAACCCCCCCGGACAGCCCCCTATGGCTACACCTTC.